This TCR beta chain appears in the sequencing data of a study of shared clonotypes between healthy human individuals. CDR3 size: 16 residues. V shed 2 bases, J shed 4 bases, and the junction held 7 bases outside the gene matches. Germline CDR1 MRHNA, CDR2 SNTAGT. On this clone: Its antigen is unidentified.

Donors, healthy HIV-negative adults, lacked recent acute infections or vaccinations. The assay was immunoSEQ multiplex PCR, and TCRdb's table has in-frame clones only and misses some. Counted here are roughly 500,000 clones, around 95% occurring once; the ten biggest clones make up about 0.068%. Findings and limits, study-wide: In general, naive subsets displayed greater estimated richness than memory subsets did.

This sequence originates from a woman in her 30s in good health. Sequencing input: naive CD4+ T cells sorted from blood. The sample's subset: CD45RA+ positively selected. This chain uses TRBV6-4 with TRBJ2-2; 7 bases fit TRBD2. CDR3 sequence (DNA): TGTGCCAGCAGTGACCGGGGAGGGGTTGGCACCGGGGAGCTGTTTTTT. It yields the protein CASSDRGGVGTGELFF.